This T cell receptor (beta chain) was observed in a study of blood T cells in healthy people across ages. The CDR3 runs 12 residues. V gave up 5 bases and J gave up 4 bases, with 11 bases separating them. Germline V gene lookup returns CDR1 SQVTM and CDR2 ANQGSEA. General observations from the study: Diversity was estimated from one million T cells, and these estimates were considered underestimates.

Sample-barcoded 5' priming and a J-beta primer mix drove a second PCR of roughly 7 to 11 cycles. TCRdb re-analysed the 5' RACE reads in MiXCR, keeping a single row per CDR3 protein. The sample contains roughly 410,000 distinct CDR3 sequences, about 52% of which appear only once. This clonotype was seen a few times. Its antigen is not identified. The sequence came from a man aged 60-69 years in good health. The J gene is TRBJ1-2, the V gene TRBV29-1; no reliable D call. Sequencing used blood. The CDR3 loop reads CSVYPGTYGYTF. The CDR3 nucleotides are TGCAGCGTTTATCCGGGTACCTATGGCTACACCTTC.